This is a list of T cell receptor beta chains from one sample in a study of regulatory T cells in long-lasting Graves disease. TCRdb re-derived calls from the multiplex PCR reads in MiXCR, one entry per CDR3 protein. The repertoire consists of around 480,000 distinct CDR3 sequences, with around 15% occurring once and the leading ten covering 10% to 15%. These same data were also listed under a study on T cells in Graves' hyperthyroidism and ophthalmopathy.

The specimen was peripheral blood mononuclear cells (PBMCs), collected at new diagnosis, from a patient treated with antithyroid drugs. Every receptor here comes from a man aged 40-49 years with Graves disease. CDR3s include the opening cysteine and the closing phenylalanine or tryptophan. D genes are given only for firm matches. Clone size appears in some rows only: once, few, many, or a class for an expanded clone.

few | TRBD2 | TRBJ2-5 | 22 | TRBV10-3 | TGTGCCATCAGTGAGGCGGGGGGGGGACTAGCGGACCTCGTCGGGCCACAAGAGACCCAGTACTTC | CAISEAGGGLADLVGPQETQYF
many | NA | TRBJ2-5 | 13 | TRBV27 | TGTGCCAGCAAGCGGGCAGATCAAGAGACCCAGTACTTC | CASKRADQETQYF
NA | NA | TRBJ2-2 | 14 | TRBV20-1 | TGCAGTGCCAGGGACACGTTGAACACCGGGGAGCTGTTTTTT | CSARDTLNTGELFF
many | NA | TRBJ1-2 | 16 | TRBV12-3/TRBV12-4 | TGTGCCAGCAGTTTAGATTCCTACAGAGGGAACTATGGCTACACCTTC | CASSLDSYRGNYGYTF
many | NA | TRBJ1-1 | 15 | TRBV20-1 | TGCAGTGCTAGAGATTTAACAGGGCTGAACACTGAAGCTTTCTTT | CSARDLTGLNTEAFF
NA | TRBD2 | TRBJ2-3 | 15 | TRBV5-1 | TGCGCCAGCAGCTTGGAAGCGGGATTAGCAGATACGCAGTATTTT | CASSLEAGLADTQYF
many | TRBD2 | TRBJ2-5 | 17 | TRBV11-2 | TGTGCCAGCAGCTACTCGACTAGCGGGAGGAACCAAGAGACCCAGTACTTC | CASSYSTSGRNQETQYF
many | NA | TRBJ2-1 | 14 | TRBV7-9 | TGTGCCAGCAGCGTTAGGAGGTCGAACAATGAGCAGTTCTTC | CASSVRRSNNEQFF
NA | TRBD2 | TRBJ2-7 | 18 | TRBV9 | TGTGCCAGCAGCGTAGATCCAGAGACTAGCGGGAGAGGCTACGAGCAGTACTTC | CASSVDPETSGRGYEQYF
many | NA | TRBJ2-3 | 16 | TRBV11-2 | TGTGCCAGCAGCAACCTTAACCGGGGTCGAGCCGATACGCAGTATTTT | CASSNLNRGRADTQYF
NA | TRBD1 | TRBJ1-5 | 17 | TRBV19 | TGTGCCAGTAGTGTACCACCGGGACAGGGGTTCGGTCAGCCCCAGCATTTT | CASSVPPGQGFGQPQHF
few | NA | TRBJ1-5 | 17 | TRBV12-3/TRBV12-4 | TGTGCCAGCAGTTTATCGACAGGTGGGGCTAGCAATCAGCCCCAGCATTTT | CASSLSTGGASNQPQHF
few | TRBD2 | TRBJ2-4 | 14 | TRBV6-1 | TGTGCCAGCAGCTCCGCGGGAGGCCAAAACATTCAGTACTTC | CASSSAGGQNIQYF
few | NA | TRBJ1-2 | 14 | TRBV19 | TGTGCCAGTAGTATAACCGGGCCGCTCTATGGCTACACCTTC | CASSITGPLYGYTF
few | NA | TRBJ2-2 | 13 | TRBV29-1 | TGCAGCGTAGACATATCGAACACCGGGGAGCTGTTTTTT | CSVDISNTGELFF
many | TRBD1 | TRBJ2-7 | 13 | TRBV29-1 | TGCAGCGTAGGGACAGGGGGCGCTTACGAGCAGTACTTC | CSVGTGGAYEQYF
NA | NA | TRBJ2-3 | 16 | TRBV15 | TGTGCCACCAGCAGAGATTCCGGCACCTCCACAGATACGCAGTATTTT | CATSRDSGTSTDTQYF
NA | TRBD2 | TRBJ2-1 | 14 | TRBV10-3 | TGTGCCATCAGTGAGGGGCGGGAGTTCGATGAGCAGTTCTTC | CAISEGREFDEQFF
NA | NA | TRBJ2-1 | 15 | TRBV11-2 | TGTGCCAGCAGCTTAGGAGGGACGGACTACAATGAGCAGTTCTTC | CASSLGGTDYNEQFF
few | NA | TRBJ1-1 | 14 | TRBV6-5 | TGTGCCAGCAGTTACTCGAGGAGGAACACTGAAGCTTTCTTT | CASSYSRRNTEAFF
many | NA | TRBJ2-1 | 15 | TRBV11-2 | TGTGCCAGCAGCCCCCGGACAGCTTCTTACAATGAGCAGTTCTTC | CASSPRTASYNEQFF
few | NA | TRBJ2-7 | 15 | TRBV5-4 | TGTGCCAGCAGCTTGAAGGGACATCTACGATACGAGCAGTACTTC | CASSLKGHLRYEQYF
many | TRBD2 | TRBJ2-1 | 12 | TRBV20-1 | TGCAGTGCAGGCGGGAGGCTAAATGAGCAGTTCTTC | CSAGGRLNEQFF
many | NA | TRBJ2-7 | 15 | TRBV5-1 | TGCGCCAGCAGCTTGTTGGGGGTTCCCTCCTACGAGCAGTACTTC | CASSLLGVPSYEQYF
many | TRBD1 | TRBJ1-4 | 16 | TRBV28 | TGTGCCAGCAGTTTACCTATGACAGGGGTCGGGGAAAAACTGTTTTTT | CASSLPMTGVGEKLFF
many | NA | TRBJ1-6 | 16 | TRBV11-2 | TGTGCCAGCAGCTTAGGCCACAGGGTGGTGAATTCACCCCTCCACTTT | CASSLGHRVVNSPLHF
few | NA | TRBJ1-5 | 13 | TRBV30 | TGTGCCTGGAGTGTAGGGAAGGATCAGCCCCAGCATTTT | CAWSVGKDQPQHF
many | NA | TRBJ2-1 | 17 | TRBV11-2 | TGTGCCAGCACCACAAGGAGACGAGCGGAATCCTACAATGAGCAGTTCTTC | CASTTRRRAESYNEQFF
many | TRBD2 | TRBJ2-3 | 16 | TRBV20-1 | TGCAGTGCTAGTGGACTAGCGGGAGTAGGGACAGATACGCAGTATTTT | CSASGLAGVGTDTQYF
many | NA | TRBJ2-4 | 16 | TRBV5-8 | TGTGCCAGCAGCCCGGGGGACCTTAGAGCCAAAAACATTCAGTACTTC | CASSPGDLRAKNIQYF
few | NA | TRBJ2-7 | 13 | TRBV9 | TGTGCCAGCAGCGTGACGGATACCTACGAGCAGTACTTC | CASSVTDTYEQYF
NA | NA | TRBJ2-5 | 14 | TRBV24-1 | TGTGCCACCAGTGACACAAGATACCAAGAGACCCAGTACTTC | CATSDTRYQETQYF
NA | NA | TRBJ2-4 | 16 | TRBV7-2 | TGTGCCAGCAGCTTAAGGGGTCAGGGGGGAAAAAACATTCAGTACTTC | CASSLRGQGGKNIQYF
many | TRBD1 | TRBJ2-3 | 15 | TRBV5-5 | TGTGCCAGCAGCTTTGGGACAGGGTTTGCAGATACGCAGTATTTT | CASSFGTGFADTQYF
NA | NA | TRBJ2-5 | 9 | TRBV29-1 | TGCAGCGTTGCCGGGGACCATGACTTC | CSVAGDHDF
NA | NA | TRBJ2-7 | 11 | TRBV20-1 | TGCAGTGCTCCATTCTCCTACGAGCAGTACTTC | CSAPFSYEQYF
many | TRBD2 | TRBJ2-3 | 17 | TRBV3-1 | TGTGCCAGCAGCCAAGATCCCGGACTAGCGAGCACAGATACGCAGTATTTT | CASSQDPGLASTDTQYF
many | NA | TRBJ1-1 | 14 | TRBV27 | TGTGCCAGCAGTTTATCGGCGGGGTTCACTGAAGCTTTCTTT | CASSLSAGFTEAFF
NA | TRBD2 | TRBJ2-7 | 21 | TRBV13 | TGTGCCAGCAGACCCGGACAGGGAGGAGTTGCTAGCGGGAGGGCCCCCTACGAGCAGTACTTC | CASRPGQGGVASGRAPYEQYF
NA | TRBD2 | TRBJ2-3 | 16 | TRBV24-1 | TGTGCCACCAGTGATAGACTAGCGGGAGCGTCAGATACGCAGTATTTT | CATSDRLAGASDTQYF
few | NA | TRBJ1-3 | 14 | TRBV12-5 | TGTGCTAGTGGTTTGACCAGCACTGGAAACACCATATATTTT | CASGLTSTGNTIYF